Listed below are T cell receptor beta chains from one sample, sequenced in a study of monozygotic twins with inflammatory bowel disease. TCRdb re-called the 5' RACE reads and shows each CDR3 protein once, DNA omitted. The sample holds over 110,000 distinct CDR3 sequences. The sample taken for sequencing was blood. These receptors were collected from a human donor with ulcerative colitis or Crohn's disease, or a healthy co-twin of an affected twin (not recorded which). Each CDR3 is given with its conserved first and last residue. Each record gives: V gene, J gene, CDR3 protein.

TRBV12-5,TRBJ2-1,CASGLVLTGGQNEQFF
TRBV25-1,TRBJ2-7,CASSDFFYEQYF
TRBV3-1,TRBJ2-1,CASSQDGASYNEQFF
TRBV10-3,TRBJ2-3,CAISEYSGEIDTQYF
TRBV7-6,TRBJ2-7,CASSLETPTDGPYEQYF
TRBV6-1,TRBJ2-6,CASTRAGGSFSGANVLTF
TRBV6-1,TRBJ1-5,CASLKNVQGLGNQPQHF
TRBV11-2,TRBJ2-1,CASSLVSGNYNEQFF
TRBV3-1,TRBJ1-5,CASSQDVGGQPQHF
TRBV7-9,TRBJ2-7,CASSLQSAGEQYF
TRBV15,TRBJ2-1,CATSREGQGYNEQFF
TRBV7-9,TRBJ2-1,CASSHDRGLNNEQFF
TRBV4-3,TRBJ2-6,CASSPHLLLSGANVLTF
TRBV20-1,TRBJ1-4,CSARDPRAPGEKLFF
TRBV29-1,TRBJ2-1,CSVSKDRNYNNEQFF
TRBV20-1,TRBJ1-4,CSANKNLNEKLFF
TRBV12-3/TRBV12-4,TRBJ2-7,CASSFLSSYEQYF
TRBV20-1,TRBJ2-3,CSATRGGTDTQYF
TRBV7-2,TRBJ1-2,CASSLALATGGYTF
TRBV4-2,TRBJ2-1,CASSQTTGNNEQFF
TRBV6-4,TRBJ2-2,CASSESAGGSGELFF
TRBV6-1,TRBJ1-5,CASSEVGFYSNQPQHF